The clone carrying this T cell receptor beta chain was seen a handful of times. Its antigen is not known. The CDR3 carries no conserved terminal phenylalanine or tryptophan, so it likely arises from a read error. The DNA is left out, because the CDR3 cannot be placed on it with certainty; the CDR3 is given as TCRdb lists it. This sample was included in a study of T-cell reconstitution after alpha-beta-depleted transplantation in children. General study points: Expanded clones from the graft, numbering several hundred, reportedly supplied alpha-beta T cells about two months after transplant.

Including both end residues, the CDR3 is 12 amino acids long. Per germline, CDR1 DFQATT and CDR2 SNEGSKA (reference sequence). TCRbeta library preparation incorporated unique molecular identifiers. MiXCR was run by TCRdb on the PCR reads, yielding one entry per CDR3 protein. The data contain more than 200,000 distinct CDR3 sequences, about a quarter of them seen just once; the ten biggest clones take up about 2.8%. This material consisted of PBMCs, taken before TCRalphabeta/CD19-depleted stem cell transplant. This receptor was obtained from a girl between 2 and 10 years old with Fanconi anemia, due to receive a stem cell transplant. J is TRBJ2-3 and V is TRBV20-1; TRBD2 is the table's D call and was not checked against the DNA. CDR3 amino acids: CSARLGLAGVGV.